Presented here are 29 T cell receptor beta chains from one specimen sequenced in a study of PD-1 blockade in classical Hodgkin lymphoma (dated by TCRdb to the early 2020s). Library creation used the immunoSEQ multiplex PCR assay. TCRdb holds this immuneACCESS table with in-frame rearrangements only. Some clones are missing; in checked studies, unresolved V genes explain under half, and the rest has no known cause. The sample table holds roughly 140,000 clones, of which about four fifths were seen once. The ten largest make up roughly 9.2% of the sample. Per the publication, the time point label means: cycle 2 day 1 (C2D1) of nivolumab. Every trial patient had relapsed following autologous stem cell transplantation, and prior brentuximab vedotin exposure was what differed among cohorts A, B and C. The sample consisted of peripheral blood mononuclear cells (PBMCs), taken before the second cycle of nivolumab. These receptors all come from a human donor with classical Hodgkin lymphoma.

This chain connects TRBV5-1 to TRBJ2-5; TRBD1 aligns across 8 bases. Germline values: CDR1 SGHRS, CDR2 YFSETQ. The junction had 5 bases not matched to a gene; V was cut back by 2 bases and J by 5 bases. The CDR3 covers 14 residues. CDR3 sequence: CASSLRQGRETQYF. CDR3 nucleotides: TGCGCCAGCAGCTTACGACAGGGGCGGGAGACCCAGTACTTC.

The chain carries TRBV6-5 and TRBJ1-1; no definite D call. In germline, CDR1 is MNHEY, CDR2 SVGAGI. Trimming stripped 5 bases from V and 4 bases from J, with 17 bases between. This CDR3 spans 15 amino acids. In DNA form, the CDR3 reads TGTGCCAGCAGTCTACCACCCGGACGAGGCACTGAAGCTTTCTTT. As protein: CASSLPPGRGTEAFF.

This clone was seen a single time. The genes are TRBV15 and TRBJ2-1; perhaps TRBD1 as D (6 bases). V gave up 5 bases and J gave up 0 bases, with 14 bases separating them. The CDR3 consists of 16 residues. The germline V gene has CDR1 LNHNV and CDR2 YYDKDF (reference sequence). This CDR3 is CATSGDDRSSYNEQFF. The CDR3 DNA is TGTGCCACCAGCGGGGACGACAGGAGCTCCTACAATGAGCAGTTCTTC.

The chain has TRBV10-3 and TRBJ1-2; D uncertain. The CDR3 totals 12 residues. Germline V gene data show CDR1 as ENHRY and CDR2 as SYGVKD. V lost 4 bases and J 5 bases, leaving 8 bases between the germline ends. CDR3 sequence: CAISASEYGYTF. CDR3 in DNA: TGTGCCATCAGTGCCTCAGAGTATGGCTACACCTTC.

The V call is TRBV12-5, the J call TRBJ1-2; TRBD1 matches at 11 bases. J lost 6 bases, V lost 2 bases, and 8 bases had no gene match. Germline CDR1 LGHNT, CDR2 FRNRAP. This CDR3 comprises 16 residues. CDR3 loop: CASGLPPGQGGHGYTF. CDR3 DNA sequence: TGTGCTAGTGGTTTGCCCCCGGGACAGGGGGGTCATGGCTACACCTTC. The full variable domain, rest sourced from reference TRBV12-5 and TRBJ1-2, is DARVTQTPRHKVTEMGQEVTMRCQPILGHNTVFWYRQTMMQGLELLAYFRNRAPLDDSGMPKDRFSAEMPDATLATLKIQPSEPRDSAVYFCASGLPPGQGGHGYTFGSGTRLTVV.

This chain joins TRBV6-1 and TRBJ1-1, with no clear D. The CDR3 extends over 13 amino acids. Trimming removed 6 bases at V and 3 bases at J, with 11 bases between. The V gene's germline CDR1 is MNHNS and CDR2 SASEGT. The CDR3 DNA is TGTGCCAGCAGCCCCATGATGGACACTGAAGCTTTCTTT. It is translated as CASSPMMDTEAFF.

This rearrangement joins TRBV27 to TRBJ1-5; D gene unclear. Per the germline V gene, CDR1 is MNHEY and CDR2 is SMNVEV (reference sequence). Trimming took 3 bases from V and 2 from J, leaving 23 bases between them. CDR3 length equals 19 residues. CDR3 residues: CASSFKFEPGGPRNQPQHF. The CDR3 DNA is TGTGCCAGCAGTTTCAAGTTCGAACCGGGAGGGCCTCGCAATCAGCCCCAGCATTTT.

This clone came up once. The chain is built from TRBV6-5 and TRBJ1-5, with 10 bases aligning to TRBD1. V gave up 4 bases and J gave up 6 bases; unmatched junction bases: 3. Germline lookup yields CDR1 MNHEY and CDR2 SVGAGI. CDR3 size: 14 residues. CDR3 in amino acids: CASSWGTGVQPQHF. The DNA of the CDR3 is TGTGCCAGCAGTTGGGGGACAGGGGTTCAGCCCCAGCATTTT.

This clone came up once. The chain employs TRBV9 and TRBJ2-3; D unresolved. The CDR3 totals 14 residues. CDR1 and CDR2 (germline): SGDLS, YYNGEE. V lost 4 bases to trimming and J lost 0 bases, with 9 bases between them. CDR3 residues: CASSTQKSTDTQYF. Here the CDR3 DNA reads TGTGCCAGCAGCACCCAGAAGAGCACAGATACGCAGTATTTT.

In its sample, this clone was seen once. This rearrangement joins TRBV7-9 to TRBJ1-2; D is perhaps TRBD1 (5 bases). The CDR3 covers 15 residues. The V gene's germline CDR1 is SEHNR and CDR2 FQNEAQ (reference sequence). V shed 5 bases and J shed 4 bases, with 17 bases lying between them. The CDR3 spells CASSPPREESYGYTF. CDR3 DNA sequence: TGTGCCAGCAGCCCCCCCAGGGAGGAGAGCTATGGCTACACCTTC.

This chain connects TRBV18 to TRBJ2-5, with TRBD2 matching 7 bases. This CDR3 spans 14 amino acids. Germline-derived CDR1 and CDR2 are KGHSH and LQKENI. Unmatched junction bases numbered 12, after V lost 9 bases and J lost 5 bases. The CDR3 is CASSRRGSAETQYF. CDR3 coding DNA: TGTGCCAGTTCCCGCCGCGGGAGCGCGGAGACCCAGTACTTC.

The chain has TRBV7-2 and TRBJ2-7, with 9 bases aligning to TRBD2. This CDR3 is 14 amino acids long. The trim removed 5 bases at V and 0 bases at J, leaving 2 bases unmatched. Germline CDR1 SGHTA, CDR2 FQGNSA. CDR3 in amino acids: CASSISGSSYEQYF. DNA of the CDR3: TGTGCCAGCAGCATTAGCGGGAGCTCCTACGAGCAGTACTTC.

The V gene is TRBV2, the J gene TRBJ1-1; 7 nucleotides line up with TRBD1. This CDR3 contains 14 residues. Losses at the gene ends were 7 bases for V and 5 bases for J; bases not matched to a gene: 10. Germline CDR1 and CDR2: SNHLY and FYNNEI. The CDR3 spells CASTSTGVGTEAFF. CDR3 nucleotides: TGTGCCAGCACCAGTACAGGGGTTGGAACTGAAGCTTTCTTT.

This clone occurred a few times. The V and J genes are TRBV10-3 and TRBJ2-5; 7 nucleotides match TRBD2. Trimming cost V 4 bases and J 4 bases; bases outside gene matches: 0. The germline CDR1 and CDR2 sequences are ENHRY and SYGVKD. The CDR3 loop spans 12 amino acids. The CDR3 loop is CAISGGGETQYF. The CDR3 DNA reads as TGTGCCATCAGTGGGGGGGGAGAGACCCAGTACTTC.

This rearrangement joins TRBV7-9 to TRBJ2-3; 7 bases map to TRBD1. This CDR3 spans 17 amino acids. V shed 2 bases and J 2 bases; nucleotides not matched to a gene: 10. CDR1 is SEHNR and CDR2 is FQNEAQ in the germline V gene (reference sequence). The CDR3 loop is CASSLLFGTEYTDTQYF. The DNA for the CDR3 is TGTGCCAGCAGCTTACTCTTCGGGACAGAATACACAGATACGCAGTATTTT.

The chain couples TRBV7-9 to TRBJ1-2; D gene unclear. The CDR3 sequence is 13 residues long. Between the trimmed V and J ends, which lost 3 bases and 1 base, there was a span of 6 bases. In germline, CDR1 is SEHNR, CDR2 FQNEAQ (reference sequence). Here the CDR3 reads CASSLEVNYGYTF. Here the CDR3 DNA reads TGTGCCAGCAGCTTGGAGGTTAACTATGGCTACACCTTC.

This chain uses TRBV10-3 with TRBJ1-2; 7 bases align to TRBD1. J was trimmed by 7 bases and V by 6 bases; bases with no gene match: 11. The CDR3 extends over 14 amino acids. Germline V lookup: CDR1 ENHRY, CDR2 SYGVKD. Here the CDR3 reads CAISAGTEGGGYTF. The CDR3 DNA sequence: TGTGCCATCAGCGCCGGGACAGAAGGCGGTGGCTACACCTTC.

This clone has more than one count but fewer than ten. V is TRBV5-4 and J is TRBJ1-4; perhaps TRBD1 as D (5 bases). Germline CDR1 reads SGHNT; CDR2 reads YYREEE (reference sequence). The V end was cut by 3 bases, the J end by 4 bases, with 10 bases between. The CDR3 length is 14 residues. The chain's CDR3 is CASSSPGGNEKLFF. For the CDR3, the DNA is TGTGCCAGCAGCTCCCCGGGGGGTAATGAAAAACTGTTTTTT.

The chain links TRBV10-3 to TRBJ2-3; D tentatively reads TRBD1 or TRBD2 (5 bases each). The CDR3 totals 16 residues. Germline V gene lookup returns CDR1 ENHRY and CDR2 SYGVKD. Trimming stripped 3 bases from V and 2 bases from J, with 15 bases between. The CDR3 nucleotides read TGTGCCATCAGTGAAGTGCTGCAGGGACCCACAGATACGCAGTATTTT. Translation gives CAISEVLQGPTDTQYF.

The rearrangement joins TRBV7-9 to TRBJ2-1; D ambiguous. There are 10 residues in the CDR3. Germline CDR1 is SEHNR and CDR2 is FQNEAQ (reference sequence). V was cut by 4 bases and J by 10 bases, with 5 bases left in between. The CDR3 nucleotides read TGTGCCAGCAGCTCCGGAGAGCAGTTCTTC. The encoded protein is CASSSGEQFF.

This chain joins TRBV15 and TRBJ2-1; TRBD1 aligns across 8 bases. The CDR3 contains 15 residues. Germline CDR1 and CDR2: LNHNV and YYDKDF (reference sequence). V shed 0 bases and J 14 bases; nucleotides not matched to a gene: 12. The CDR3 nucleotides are TGTGCCACCAGCAGAGACAGGGGGCCCGAGGTAACCGAGTTCTTC. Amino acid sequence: CATSRDRGPEVTEFF.

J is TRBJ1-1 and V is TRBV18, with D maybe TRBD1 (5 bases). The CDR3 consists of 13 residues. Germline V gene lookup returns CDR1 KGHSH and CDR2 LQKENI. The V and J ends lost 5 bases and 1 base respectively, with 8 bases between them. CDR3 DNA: TGTGCCAGCTCAGCAGACAGGAACACTGAAGCTTTCTTT. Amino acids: CASSADRNTEAFF.

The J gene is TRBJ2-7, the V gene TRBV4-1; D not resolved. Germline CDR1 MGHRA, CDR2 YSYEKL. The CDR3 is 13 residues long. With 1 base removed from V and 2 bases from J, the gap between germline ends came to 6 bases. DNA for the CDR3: TGCGCCAGCAGCCAAGTTACAGCCTACGAGCAGTACTTC. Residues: CASSQVTAYEQYF.

This CDR3 reads CAISAPGTGPYEQYF. Here the CDR3 DNA reads TGTGCCATCAGTGCCCCGGGGACAGGGCCCTACGAGCAGTACTTC. The chain uses TRBV10-3 and TRBJ2-5; 9 bases match TRBD1. Judging by the DNA end, TRBJ2-7 fits better; the J call may be wrong. Germline CDR1 ENHRY, CDR2 SYGVKD. The CDR3 runs to 15 residues.

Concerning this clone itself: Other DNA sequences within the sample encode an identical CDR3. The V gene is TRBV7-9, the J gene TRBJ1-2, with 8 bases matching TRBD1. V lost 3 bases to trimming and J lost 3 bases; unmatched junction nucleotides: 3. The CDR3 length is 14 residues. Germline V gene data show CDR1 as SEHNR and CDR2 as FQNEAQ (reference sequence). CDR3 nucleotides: TGTGCCAGCAGCTTGTCAGGGGGCGACTATGGCTACACCTTC. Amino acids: CASSLSGGDYGYTF.

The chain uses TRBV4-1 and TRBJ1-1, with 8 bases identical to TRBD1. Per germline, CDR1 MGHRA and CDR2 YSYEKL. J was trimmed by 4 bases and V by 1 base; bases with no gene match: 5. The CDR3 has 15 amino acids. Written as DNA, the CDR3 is TGCGCCAGCAGCCAAGTCCAGGGGGCGTCCACTGAAGCTTTCTTT. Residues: CASSQVQGASTEAFF.

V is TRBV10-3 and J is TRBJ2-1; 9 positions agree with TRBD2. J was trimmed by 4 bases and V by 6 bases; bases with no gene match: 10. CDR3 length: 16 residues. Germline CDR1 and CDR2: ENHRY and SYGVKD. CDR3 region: CAIRSAAGGQYNEQFF. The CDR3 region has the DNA TGTGCCATCAGGTCCGCAGCGGGAGGACAGTACAATGAGCAGTTCTTC.

The CDR3 DNA sequence: TGTGCCAGCAGCTTAGTAGGGCTGATGAACACTGAAGCTTTCTTT. This codes for CASSLVGLMNTEAFF. The chain combines TRBV7-9 with TRBJ1-1; D gene uncertain. Germline-derived CDR1 and CDR2 are SEHNR and FQNEAQ (reference sequence). The CDR3 is made up of 15 amino acids. Trimming took off 1 base at V and 0 bases at J, with 9 bases between the two ends.

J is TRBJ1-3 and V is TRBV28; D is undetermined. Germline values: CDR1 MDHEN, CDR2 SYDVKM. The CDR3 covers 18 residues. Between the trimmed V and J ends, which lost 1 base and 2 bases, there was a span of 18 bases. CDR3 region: CASSLSGSGGWAGNTIYF. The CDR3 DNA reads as TGTGCCAGCAGTTTATCCGGGTCCGGTGGTTGGGCTGGAAACACCATATATTTT.